What follows is one TCR beta chain and its context. The data were taken from a study of blood T cell repertoires in COVID-19. CDR3 length equals 15 residues. The junction had 5 bases not matched to a gene; V was cut back by 7 bases and J by 0 bases. Germline V gene data show CDR1 as SNHLY and CDR2 as FYNNEI. Profiling relied on immunoSEQ multiplex PCR, and the TCRdb table lists in-frame clones only, not all of them. Of roughly 39,000 clones in the sample, approximately 91% were seen once. This chain joins TRBV2 and TRBJ1-5, with 8 positions matching TRBD1. Sequencing input: peripheral blood. The sequence derives from a human donor in a cohort sampled during active COVID-19. Here the CDR3 reads CASTLDRGSNQPQHF. CDR3 nucleotides: TGTGCCAGCACTCTTGACAGGGGTAGCAATCAGCCCCAGCATTTT.